This TCR beta chain derives from a study of patients and donors after allogeneic stem cell transplantation. TCRdb analysed the RT-PCR reads with MiXCR anew, one entry per CDR3 protein. Among a few hundred thousand distinct CDR3 sequences listed, around 41% were seen once. CDR3 length: 13 residues. V was clipped by 3 bases and J by 6 bases, with 9 bases between them. Only a few counts were recorded for this clonotype. V and J are TRBV12-3 or TRBV12-4 and TRBJ1-5, with D maybe TRBD1 (6 bases). The TCR originated in a human donor who was either an allogeneic HSCT recipient or a stem cell or donor lymphocyte infusion donor (not recorded which). It is not recorded whose cells these are; they may come from a transplant donor. What was sequenced was blood, either unsorted or a sorted T cell fraction (not recorded which). Written as DNA, the CDR3 is TGTGCCAGCAGTTTCAGGGGAGCTCAGCCCCAGCATTTT. Its protein product is CASSFRGAQPQHF.